The rows below give T cell receptor beta chains drawn from one sample of a study of blood T cells in healthy people across ages. One entry per CDR3 protein results from TCRdb running MiXCR on the 5' RACE reads. The table has about 510,000 distinct CDR3 sequences, around a quarter seen once. These data also featured in a second study, about T cells of mothers and their children.

Sample: blood. Receptors were obtained from a boy younger than 10 in good health. The conserved cysteine and the conserved F or W are not part of the CDR3 here.

>TRBV20-1
SARVGAGGYNEQF
>TRBV7-2
ASSPRRGGTETQY
>TRBV9
ASGFGPNRYNSPLH
>TRBV5-1
ASSLGTGTNIQY
>TRBV4-3
ASSQTSYTANYGYT
>TRBV29-1
SATGEGEQY
>TRBV10-3
AIRGLAGDSGELF
>TRBV4-1
ASSQKSGTGRQETQY
>TRBV30
AWSLRGRGHYEQY
>TRBV20-1
SARVGGGSNEQF
>TRBV15
ATSRDYAGDSSYNEQF
>TRBV21-1
ANPDPGLAGGAEQY
>TRBV5-1
ASSLDGRRAHDSEQF
>TRBV10-3
AISGGDPGANVLT
>TRBV6-1
ASSSRLVGLGNEQF
>TRBV20-1
SARAAGRSYEQY
>TRBV20-1
SGVGTETQY
>TRBV5-1
ASSLVTTGTGPSPLH
>TRBV12-3/TRBV12-4
ASSPYPALRHSSGANVLT
>TRBV3-1
ASSQWAQETQY
>TRBV12-3/TRBV12-4
ASSLGPPGSYEQY
>TRBV6-5
ASRIASGPYNEQF
>TRBV20-1
SASGGSSYGYT
>TRBV4-1
ASSQDRGDYGYT
>TRBV30
AWSVYSYGYT
>TRBV11-2
ASSSGLAGSYNEQF
>TRBV27
ATGPTAYEQY
>TRBV24-1
ATSDPDRNPTQY
>TRBV29-1
SADGQVSDYGYT
>TRBV7-9
ASSFER
>TRBV6-6
ASSYSTYSTDTQY
>TRBV19
ASSIDQGAPYNEQF